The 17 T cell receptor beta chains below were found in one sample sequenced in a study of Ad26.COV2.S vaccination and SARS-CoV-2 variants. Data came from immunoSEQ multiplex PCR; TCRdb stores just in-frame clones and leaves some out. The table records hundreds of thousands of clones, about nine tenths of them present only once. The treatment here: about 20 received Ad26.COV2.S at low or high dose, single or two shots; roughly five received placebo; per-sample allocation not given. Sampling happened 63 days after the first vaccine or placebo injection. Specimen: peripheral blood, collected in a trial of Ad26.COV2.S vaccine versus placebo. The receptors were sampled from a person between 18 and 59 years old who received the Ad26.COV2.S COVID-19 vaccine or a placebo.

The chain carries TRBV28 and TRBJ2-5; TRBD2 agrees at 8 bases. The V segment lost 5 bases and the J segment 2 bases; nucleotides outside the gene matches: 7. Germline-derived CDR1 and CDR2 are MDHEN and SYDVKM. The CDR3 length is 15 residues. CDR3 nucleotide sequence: TGTGCCAGCAGTGTCTTAGCGGGGATTCAAGAGACCCAGTACTTC. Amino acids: CASSVLAGIQETQYF.

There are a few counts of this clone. CDR3 coding DNA: TGCGCCAGCAGCTTGGGGGTCGGGGCAGGCCCCAATGAGCAGTTCTTC. Protein product: CASSLGVGAGPNEQFF. The V and J genes are TRBV5-1 and TRBJ2-1; D may match TRBD1 or TRBD2 (5 bases each). V lost 0 bases and J 6 bases, leaving 16 bases between the germline ends. Germline-derived CDR1 and CDR2 are SGHRS and YFSETQ. The CDR3 has 16 amino acids.

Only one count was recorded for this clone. CDR3 bases: TGTGCCAGCAGCAGTTCTCTATCGAACACTGAAGCTTTCTTT. Protein sequence: CASSSSLSNTEAFF. V and J are TRBV6-6 and TRBJ1-1; D gene uncertain. Trimming removed 6 bases from V and 1 base from J, with 12 bases in between. CDR1 is MNHNY, CDR2 SVGAGI, per germline (reference sequence). The CDR3 is 14 amino acids.

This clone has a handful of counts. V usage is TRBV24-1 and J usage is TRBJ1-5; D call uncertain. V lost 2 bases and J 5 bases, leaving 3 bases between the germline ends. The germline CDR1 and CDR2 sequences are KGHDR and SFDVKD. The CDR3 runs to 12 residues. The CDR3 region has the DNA TGTGCCACCAGTGATTCCGATCAGCCCCAGCATTTT. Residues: CATSDSDQPQHF.

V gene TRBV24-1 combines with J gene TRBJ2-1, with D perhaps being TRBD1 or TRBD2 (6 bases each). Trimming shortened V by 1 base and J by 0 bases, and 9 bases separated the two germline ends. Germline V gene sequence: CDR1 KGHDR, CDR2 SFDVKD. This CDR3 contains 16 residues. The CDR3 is CATSDLGGSSYNEQFF. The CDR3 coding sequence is TGTGCCACCAGTGATTTAGGGGGGAGCTCCTACAATGAGCAGTTCTTC.

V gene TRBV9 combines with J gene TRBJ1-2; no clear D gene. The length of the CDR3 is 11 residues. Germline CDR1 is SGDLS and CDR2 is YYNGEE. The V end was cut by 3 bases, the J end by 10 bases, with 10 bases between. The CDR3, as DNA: TGTGCCAGCAGCGGGAGGAGTGACTACACCTTC. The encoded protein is CASSGRSDYTF.

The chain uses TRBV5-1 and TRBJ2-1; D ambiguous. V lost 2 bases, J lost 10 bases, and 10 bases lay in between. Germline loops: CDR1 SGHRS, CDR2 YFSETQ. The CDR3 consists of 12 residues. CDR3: CASSLVFKEQFF. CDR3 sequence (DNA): TGCGCCAGCAGCTTAGTCTTCAAGGAGCAGTTCTTC.

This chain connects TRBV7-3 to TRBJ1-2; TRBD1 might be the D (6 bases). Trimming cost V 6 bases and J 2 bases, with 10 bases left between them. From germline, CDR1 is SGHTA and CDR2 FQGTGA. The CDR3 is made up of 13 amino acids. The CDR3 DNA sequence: TGTGCCAGCAGTCCAGGGGAGAACTATGGCTACACCTTC. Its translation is CASSPGENYGYTF. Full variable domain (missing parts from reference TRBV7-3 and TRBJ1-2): GAGVSQTPSNKVTEKGKYVELRCDPISGHTALYWYRQSLGQGPEFLIYFQGTGAADDSGLPNDRFFAVRPEGSVSTLKIQRTERGDSAVYLCASSPGENYGYTFGSGTRLTVV.

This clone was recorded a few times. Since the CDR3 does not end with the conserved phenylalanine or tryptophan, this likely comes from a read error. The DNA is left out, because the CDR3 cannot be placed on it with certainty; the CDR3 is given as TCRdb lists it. CDR3 in amino acids: CASSPRPSG. The chain is built from TRBV12-3 or TRBV12-4 and TRBJ2-7. Termini included, the CDR3 measures 9 amino acids.

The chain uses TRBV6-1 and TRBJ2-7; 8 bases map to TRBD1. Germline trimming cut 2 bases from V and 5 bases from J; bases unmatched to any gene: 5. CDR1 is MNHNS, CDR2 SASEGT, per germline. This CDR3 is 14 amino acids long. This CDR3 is CASSETGTGNEQYF. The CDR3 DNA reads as TGTGCCAGCAGTGAAACCGGGACAGGAAACGAGCAGTACTTC.

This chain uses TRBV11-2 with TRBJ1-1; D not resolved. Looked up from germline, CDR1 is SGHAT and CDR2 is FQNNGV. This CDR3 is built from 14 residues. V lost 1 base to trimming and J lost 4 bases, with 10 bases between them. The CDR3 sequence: CASSLAVLATEAFF. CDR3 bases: TGTGCCAGCAGCTTAGCGGTTTTAGCCACTGAAGCTTTCTTT.

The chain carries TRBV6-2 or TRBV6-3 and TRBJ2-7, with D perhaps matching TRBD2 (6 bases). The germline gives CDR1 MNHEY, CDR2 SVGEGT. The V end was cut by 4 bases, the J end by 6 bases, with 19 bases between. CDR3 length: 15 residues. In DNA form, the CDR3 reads TGTGCCAGCAGTTCCCTCGCAGCGGGTGGGCGCGAGCAGTACTTC. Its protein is CASSSLAAGGREQYF.

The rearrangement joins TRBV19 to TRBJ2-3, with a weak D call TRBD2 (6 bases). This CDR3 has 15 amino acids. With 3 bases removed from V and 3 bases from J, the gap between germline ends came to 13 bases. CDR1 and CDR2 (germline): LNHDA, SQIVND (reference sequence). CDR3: CASSMLGGGTDTQYF. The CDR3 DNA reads TGTGCCAGTAGTATGTTGGGCGGAGGGACAGATACGCAGTATTTT.

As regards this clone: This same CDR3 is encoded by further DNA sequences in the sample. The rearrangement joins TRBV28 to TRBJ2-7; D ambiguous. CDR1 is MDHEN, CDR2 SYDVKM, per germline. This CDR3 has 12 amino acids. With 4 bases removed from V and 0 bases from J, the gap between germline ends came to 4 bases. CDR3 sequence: CASSYSSYEQYF. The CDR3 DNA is TGTGCCAGCAGTTATAGCTCCTACGAGCAGTACTTC. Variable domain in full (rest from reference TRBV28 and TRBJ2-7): DVKVTQSSRYLVKRTGEKVFLECVQDMDHENMFWYRQDPGLGLRLIYFSYDVKMKEKGDIPEGYSVSREKKERFSLILESASTNQTSMYLCASSYSSYEQYFGPGTRLTVT.

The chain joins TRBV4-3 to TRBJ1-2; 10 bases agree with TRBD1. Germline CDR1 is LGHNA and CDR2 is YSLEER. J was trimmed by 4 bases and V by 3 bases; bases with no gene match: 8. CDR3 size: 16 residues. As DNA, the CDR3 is TGCGCCAGCAGCCAGTCCGGGACAGGGGAAACCTATGGCTACACCTTC. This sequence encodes CASSQSGTGETYGYTF.

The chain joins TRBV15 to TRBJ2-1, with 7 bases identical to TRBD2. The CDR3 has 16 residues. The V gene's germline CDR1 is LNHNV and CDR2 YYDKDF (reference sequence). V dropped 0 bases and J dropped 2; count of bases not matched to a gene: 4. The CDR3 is CATSRDRLAAYNEQFF. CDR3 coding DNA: TGTGCCACCAGCAGAGATCGGCTAGCGGCCTACAATGAGCAGTTCTTC. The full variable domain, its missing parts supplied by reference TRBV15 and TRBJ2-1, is DAMVIQNPRYQVTQFGKPVTLSCSQTLNHNVMYWYQQKSSQAPKLLFHYYDKDFNNEADTPDNFQSRRPNTSFCFLDIRSPGLGDTAMYLCATSRDRLAAYNEQFFGPGTRLTVL.

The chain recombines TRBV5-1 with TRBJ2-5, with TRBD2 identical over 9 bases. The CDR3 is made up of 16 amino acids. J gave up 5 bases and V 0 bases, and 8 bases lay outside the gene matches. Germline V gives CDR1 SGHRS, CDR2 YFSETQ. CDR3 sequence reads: CASSLVGTSFSETQYF. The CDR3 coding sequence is TGCGCCAGCAGCTTGGTAGGGACTAGCTTTTCGGAGACCCAGTACTTC. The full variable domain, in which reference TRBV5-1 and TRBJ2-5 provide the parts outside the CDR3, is KAGVTQTPRYLIKTRGQQVTLSCSPISGHRSVSWYQQTPGQGLQFLFEYFSETQRNKGNFPGRFSGRQFSNSRSEMNVSTLELGDSALYLCASSLVGTSFSETQYFGPGTRLLVL.